The 25 T cell receptor beta chains given below trace back to one sample, sequenced in a study of technical replicates of blood from a few donors. Data came from immunoSEQ multiplex PCR; TCRdb stores just in-frame clones and leaves some out. The table has approximately 81,000 clones, 95% seen once. Sequenced: T cells isolated from PBMCs. The receptors shown here come from a human donor in good health.

The chain employs TRBV5-1 and TRBJ2-7, with D possibly TRBD1 on 6 matching bases. Germline V gene sequence: CDR1 SGHRS, CDR2 YFSETQ. The CDR3 runs 13 residues. Trimming removed 3 bases from V and 3 bases from J, with 10 bases in between. The CDR3 loop reads CASSWAGDYEQYF. CDR3 coding DNA: TGCGCCAGCAGCTGGGCAGGGGACTACGAGCAGTACTTC.

The V call is TRBV7-9, the J call TRBJ2-7; 9 bases map to TRBD1. Looked up from germline, CDR1 is SEHNR and CDR2 is FQNEAQ (reference sequence). After removal of 5 bases from V and 4 bases from J, the junction contained 6 bases not matched to a gene. CDR3 length: 14 residues. CDR3 in DNA: TGTGCCAGCAGCCCTAGGGACAGGGCTTACGAGCAGTACTTC. It codes for CASSPRDRAYEQYF.

The chain combines TRBV4-1 with TRBJ2-5; 9 bases map to TRBD1. There are 15 residues in the CDR3. Looked up from germline, CDR1 is MGHRA and CDR2 is YSYEKL. V gave up 5 bases and J gave up 5 bases; unmatched junction bases: 9. The CDR3 bases are TGCGCCAGCAGCTCCACTGGGACAGGGCGGGAGACCCAGTACTTC. It codes for CASSSTGTGRETQYF.

The genes are TRBV5-4 and TRBJ2-3; a possible D gene is TRBD1 (6 bases). CDR1 SGHNT and CDR2 YYREEE come from the germline V gene (reference sequence). The CDR3 contains 15 residues. V was clipped by 2 bases and J by 5 bases, with 15 bases between them. In DNA, the CDR3 is TGTGCCAGCAGCTTTTTGTCAGGGGTGAGAGATACGCAGTATTTT. The encoded protein is CASSFLSGVRDTQYF. Full variable domain (remainder filled in from reference TRBV5-4 and TRBJ2-3): ETGVTQSPTHLIKTRGQQVTLRCSSQSGHNTVSWYQQALGQGPQFIFQYYREEENGRGNFPPRFSGLQFPNYSSELNVNALELDDSALYLCASSFLSGVRDTQYFGPGTRLTVL.

The V call is TRBV4-2, the J call TRBJ2-7; D might be TRBD2 (5 bases). Trimming removed 4 bases from V and 1 base from J, with 14 bases in between. Germline V gene lookup returns CDR1 LGHNA and CDR2 YNFKEQ. The CDR3 runs 15 residues. The CDR3 is CASSPRSGGSYEQYF. CDR3 DNA sequence: TGTGCCAGCAGCCCCCGGAGTGGAGGTTCCTACGAGCAGTACTTC.

The rearrangement uses TRBV18 and TRBJ2-4; 8 positions agree with TRBD2. The CDR3 contains 15 residues. The junction had 8 bases not matched to a gene; V was cut back by 3 bases and J by 7 bases. Germline V gene lookup returns CDR1 KGHSH and CDR2 LQKENI. CDR3 sequence (DNA): TGTGCCAGCTCACCCACGGGAGGGGCAGGGAACATTCAGTACTTC. The encoded protein is CASSPTGGAGNIQYF.

The J gene is TRBJ2-3, the V gene TRBV9; 10 nucleotides match TRBD2. Losses at the gene ends were 2 bases for V and 2 bases for J; bases not matched to a gene: 8. Germline V lookup: CDR1 SGDLS, CDR2 YYNGEE. The CDR3 is 17 residues long. CDR3 DNA: TGTGCCAGCAGCGTGCCCGTAGCGGGAGGCCTCACAGATACGCAGTATTTT. This translates into CASSVPVAGGLTDTQYF.

This clone was seen only a few times. The rearrangement links TRBV27 to TRBJ2-7, with D possibly TRBD1 on 6 matching bases. Germline V gene data show CDR1 as MNHEY and CDR2 as SMNVEV (reference sequence). This CDR3 has 17 amino acids. Deletions cut 0 bases from V and 6 bases from J, with 21 bases between. In DNA form, the CDR3 reads TGTGCCAGCAGTTTATCGATTACAGGGACAAGAAGTGGCGAGCAGTACTTC. Encoded protein: CASSLSITGTRSGEQYF.

The rearrangement links TRBV2 to TRBJ2-7, with D possibly TRBD1 on 6 matching bases. CDR3 size: 15 residues. Germline-derived CDR1 and CDR2 are SNHLY and FYNNEI. The ends were cut back, 5 bases at V and 0 bases at J, with 14 bases in the middle. CDR3 residues: CASSSLDRSSYEQYF. CDR3 nucleotides: TGTGCCAGCAGTTCTCTAGACAGGAGCTCCTACGAGCAGTACTTC.

The chain recombines TRBV27 with TRBJ2-1; TRBD2 is a possible D gene (5 bases). The germline V and J ends were trimmed by 3 bases and 9 bases, with 18 bases remaining between them. The CDR3 has 15 residues. Per germline, CDR1 MNHEY and CDR2 SMNVEV (reference sequence). CDR3 coding DNA: TGTGCCAGCAGTTTGATGAGTCTCGGGGTGCTTGAGCAGTTCTTC. Protein sequence: CASSLMSLGVLEQFF.

The CDR3 sequence: CASSSTGDEKLFF. The CDR3 DNA follows: TGCGCCAGCAGCTCAACAGGGGACGAAAAACTGTTTTTT. This chain uses TRBV5-1 with TRBJ1-4; 7 bases fit TRBD1. The CDR3 consists of 13 residues. The V gene's germline CDR1 is SGHRS and CDR2 YFSETQ. With V trimmed by 3 bases and J by 8 bases, 4 bases remained unmatched.

The V and J genes are TRBV27 and TRBJ2-1; D may be TRBD2 (5 bases). V gave up 7 bases and J gave up 0 bases, with 25 bases separating them. Germline CDR1 and CDR2: MNHEY and SMNVEV (reference sequence). This CDR3 comprises 19 residues. The CDR3 DNA is TGTGCCAGCACTACCGGGAAGTACCCAACACTGACCTCCTACAATGAGCAGTTCTTC. The encoded protein is CASTTGKYPTLTSYNEQFF.

This chain connects TRBV6-6 to TRBJ2-2, with 7 positions matching TRBD2. The CDR3 consists of 16 residues. Unmatched junction bases numbered 3, after V lost 0 bases and J lost 2 bases. Germline CDR1 reads MNHNY; CDR2 reads SVGAGI (reference sequence). DNA of the CDR3: TGTGCCAGCAGTTACTCGGGAGGGTATAACACCGGGGAGCTGTTTTTT. It yields the protein CASSYSGGYNTGELFF.

The V and J genes are TRBV11-1 and TRBJ1-2; 9 nucleotides align to TRBD1. Germline CDR1 reads SGHAT; CDR2 reads FQDESV (reference sequence). J gave up 7 bases and V 5 bases, and 8 bases lay outside the gene matches. CDR3 length: 14 amino acids. The CDR3, as DNA: TGTGCCAGCAGCAAACAGGGACAGGGCCTTGGCTACACCTTC. Translating it yields CASSKQGQGLGYTF.

The chain employs TRBV7-8 and TRBJ1-5, with 8 nucleotides matching TRBD1. Germline V gene data show CDR1 as SGHVS and CDR2 as FQNEAQ. The CDR3 consists of 19 residues. Trimming at V came to 3 bases and at J to 3 bases, leaving 16 bases not matched to a gene. The CDR3, as DNA: TGTGCCAGCAGCTTCAGTCTCGACAGGGGAGAATCGCCCAATCAGCCCCAGCATTTT. Its translation is CASSFSLDRGESPNQPQHF. The full variable domain, rest sourced from reference TRBV7-8 and TRBJ1-5, is GAGVSQSPRYKVAKRGQDVALRCDPISGHVSLFWYQQALGQGPEFLTYFQNEAQLDKSGLPSDRFFAERPEGSVSTLKIQRTQQEDSAVYLCASSFSLDRGESPNQPQHFGDGTRLSIL.

V gene TRBV4-2 combines with J gene TRBJ1-4; D unclear. The CDR3 is 15 amino acids. Trimming left V 2 bases short and J 5 bases short, with 12 bases between. The germline CDR1 and CDR2 sequences are LGHNA and YNFKEQ. The CDR3: CASSQSADWNEKLFF. The CDR3 DNA sequence: TGTGCCAGCAGCCAAAGCGCAGATTGGAATGAAAAACTGTTTTTT.

This sequence joins TRBV7-8 and TRBJ1-3; D remains unclear. The V and J ends lost 1 base and 11 bases respectively, with 9 bases between them. This CDR3 region has 12 residues. Germline CDR1 and CDR2: SGHVS and FQNEAQ. The DNA of the CDR3 is TGTGCCAGCAGCTTAGTTGAGGGCCCCATATATTTT. This codes for CASSLVEGPIYF.

The chain couples TRBV30 to TRBJ2-2; tentative D call: TRBD1 (6 bases). The length of the CDR3 is 14 residues. Deletions cut 5 bases from V and 1 base from J, with 11 bases between. Germline V CDR1 and CDR2: GTSNPN, SVGIG (reference sequence). Here the CDR3 reads CAWYRVVNTGELFF. CDR3 in DNA: TGTGCCTGGTACAGGGTCGTGAACACCGGGGAGCTGTTTTTT.

The genes are TRBV4-3 and TRBJ2-1; 8 bases line up with TRBD1. This CDR3 spans 16 amino acids. Trimming at V came to 2 bases and at J to 6 bases, leaving 9 bases not matched to a gene. Germline values: CDR1 LGHNA, CDR2 YSLEER. This CDR3 reads CASSQIAGGASNEQFF. CDR3 nucleotide sequence: TGCGCCAGCAGCCAAATTGCAGGGGGCGCGTCCAATGAGCAGTTCTTC.

The V gene is TRBV28, the J gene TRBJ2-1; D may be TRBD2 (5 bases). This CDR3 has 12 amino acids. Germline CDR1 and CDR2: MDHEN and SYDVKM. With 2 bases removed from V and 9 bases from J, the gap between germline ends came to 8 bases. Here the CDR3 reads CASSLAGSEQFF. The DNA for the CDR3 is TGTGCCAGCAGTTTAGCGGGTAGTGAGCAGTTCTTC. The variable domain in full, completed from reference TRBV28 and TRBJ2-1, reads DVKVTQSSRYLVKRTGEKVFLECVQDMDHENMFWYRQDPGLGLRLIYFSYDVKMKEKGDIPEGYSVSREKKERFSLILESASTNQTSMYLCASSLAGSEQFFGPGTRLTVL.

This chain links TRBV5-6 with TRBJ1-2; no clear D gene. Germline CDR1 reads SGHDT; CDR2 reads YYEEEE. This CDR3 spans 13 amino acids. V lost 2 bases, J lost 0 bases, and 5 bases lay in between. The CDR3 is CASSFLANYGYTF. The CDR3 DNA reads TGTGCCAGCAGCTTCCTAGCTAACTATGGCTACACCTTC.

The chain joins TRBV25-1 to TRBJ2-7, with TRBD1 as a possible D gene (6 bases). V was clipped by 8 bases and J by 3 bases, with 8 bases between them. The germline V gene has CDR1 MGHDK and CDR2 SYGVNS. CDR3 length: 11 residues. CDR3 loop: CASQGFYEQYF. The CDR3 region has the DNA TGTGCCAGCCAGGGGTTCTACGAGCAGTACTTC.

The CDR3 sequence is CASSFRGSNYEQYF. The CDR3 bases are TGTGCCAGCAGCTTTAGGGGAAGTAATTACGAGCAGTACTTC. This chain links TRBV6-5 with TRBJ2-7; perhaps TRBD1 as D (5 bases). The V end lost 6 bases, the J end lost 4 bases, and 16 bases lay between the germline ends. CDR3 size: 14 residues. Germline values: CDR1 MNHEY, CDR2 SVGAGI.

This chain joins TRBV4-3 and TRBJ1-3; tentative D call: TRBD1 (5 bases). This CDR3 comprises 17 residues. The V and J ends lost 0 bases and 9 bases respectively, with 21 bases between them. Germline-derived CDR1 and CDR2 are LGHNA and YSLEER. CDR3 loop: CASSQDHTGGGTVTIYF. In DNA, the CDR3 is TGCGCCAGCAGCCAAGACCACACGGGGGGAGGAACGGTCACCATATATTTT.

The CDR3 nucleotides are TGTGCCAGCAGCCCCTCTGGGCTCAACACTGAAGCTTTCTTT. It translates to CASSPSGLNTEAFF. The rearrangement uses TRBV9 and TRBJ1-1, with D unclear. CDR1 and CDR2 (germline): SGDLS, YYNGEE. The CDR3 has 14 amino acids. V lost 4 bases and J lost 2, with 12 bases in between.